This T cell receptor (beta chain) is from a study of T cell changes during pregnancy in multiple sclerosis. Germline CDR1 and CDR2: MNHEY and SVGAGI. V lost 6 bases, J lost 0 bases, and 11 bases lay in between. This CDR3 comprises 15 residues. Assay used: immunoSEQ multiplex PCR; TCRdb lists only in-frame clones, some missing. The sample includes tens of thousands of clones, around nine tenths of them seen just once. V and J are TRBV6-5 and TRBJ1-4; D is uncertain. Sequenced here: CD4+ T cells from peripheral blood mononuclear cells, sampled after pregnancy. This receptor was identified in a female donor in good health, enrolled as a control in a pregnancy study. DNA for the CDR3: TGTGCCAGCAGCTCCTTCCGGTCAACTAATGAAAAACTGTTTTTT. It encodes CASSSFRSTNEKLFF.